This T cell receptor beta chain was identified during a study of T cells in Graves' hyperthyroidism and ophthalmopathy (dated by TCRdb to the late 2010s). Some background on the complete study: Peripheral blood samples were taken at the time of initial diagnosis, prior to any treatment. A discovery cohort of about a hundred patients, roughly 45 with Graves' ophthalmopathy and fewer than 65 with stable Graves' hyperthyroidism, was used to find distinguishing TCR V-J signatures. Prospective prediction of ophthalmopathy was tested in an independent validation cohort consisting of fewer than 20 hyperthyroidism patients and about 17 patients who later progressed to ophthalmopathy. The 100 discovery patients were randomly split 7:3 into training and test sets. In six Graves' hyperthyroidism patients, the study also compared T-cell repertoires from thyroid tissue with T-cell repertoires from blood. Once sampling was done, hyperthyroidism patients were given methimazole at a starting dose of 30 mg daily, whereas ophthalmopathy patients were given high-dose intravenous methylprednisolone. The paper reports TCR Vbeta CDR3 sequencing of approximately 130 peripheral blood samples: under 45 ophthalmopathy, fewer than 85 hyperthyroidism and around 17 progressor patients.

The germline V gene supplies CDR1 SGHTS and CDR2 YDEGEE. Measured from the cysteine to the phenylalanine, the CDR3 is 13 residues long. Left in the record is the CDR3 DNA by itself, 39 bases read in frame from the first base. V drops 1 base and J drops 4 bases, leaving 9 bases in between. The paper's findings and limits, for the study overall: Most expanded thyroid clonotypes (frequency above 0.001) were also found in blood, which suggests that blood repertoires may mirror thyroid immune responses. A model built on a 13 V-J signature distinguished ophthalmopathy from stable hyperthyroidism, reaching about 88% sensitivity and under 84% specificity in cross-validation and 80%/75% in testing. In validation, the model predicted progression to ophthalmopathy a median of about 6.5 months before onset, with approximately 68% sensitivity and about 72% specificity. No statistical method was used to set the sample size in advance, and investigators knew the group allocation.

This clonotype was found many times. Its target antigen remains unknown. No base quality information exists; no much larger clone differs at one position. Hyperthyroidism patients were newly diagnosed, had a disease duration of under 2 months, and were aged 18 to 65 years. Exclusion was applied to patients with uncontrolled infections, other autoimmune diseases, pregnancy or lactation. Diagnoses were established on the basis of clinical symptoms, serum thyroxine and TRAb, thyroid ultrasound, and orbital computed tomography. Blood from progressor patients was drawn when they were first diagnosed with hyperthyroidism, before any ophthalmopathy symptoms appeared. PBMCs were isolated from 8 to 10 ml of fresh peripheral blood by Ficoll-Paque density gradient centrifugation. Progressor patients were defined as those initially diagnosed with Graves' hyperthyroidism in whom ophthalmopathy developed during follow-up. Total RNA was extracted with Trizol reagent, and quality was checked on an Agilent 2100 Bioanalyzer.

The TCR beta CDR3 regions were amplified from the RNA transcripts. The TCR CDR3 was subjected to a first round of RT-PCR using the HTBI primer set and the Qiagen OneStep RT-PCR kit. A second multiplex PCR round built the libraries, followed by size selection and purification. Sequencing of the libraries was done on an Illumina HiSeq2000 using paired-end 100 bp reads. In the authors' own workflow: SOAPnuke was used to process the raw data, removing reads that contained adapters or uncalled bases, had a mean Phred below 15, or lacked an exact match to the constant primer or identifier. High-quality paired reads were merged with COPE v1.2.5, and unique nucleotide sequences were defined as clonotypes. MiTCR v1.1 was used to align the clonotypes against IMGT TRBV, TRBD and TRBJ reference segments. The analysis included only V-J combinations with a frequency above 0.0001, which together covered approximately 99% of the repertoires. The TCS score was defined as F50 (clonal expansion) divided by E x V (chaos), with BLOSUM62-based TCRdist calculated between CDR3 peptides within each V-J. Welch's t-statistics and random forest reduced several hundred V-J features to 13, which were used in a naive Bayes classifier (R e1071). TCRdb handled the public reads itself, with Q25 trimming in fastp and clone calling in MiXCR, and kept productive beta chains. Rows with one shared CDR3 protein collapse into an entry with the most common genes and DNA. The V and J calls and clone size come from TCRdb's table, not from the authors' own analysis. The table for this sample lists fewer than 300,000 distinct CDR3 sequences; around 15% of them were counted only once. Under 35% of the sample lies in the top ten.

The TCR comes from a woman between 45 and 60 years old with Graves' hyperthyroidism that later progressed to Graves' ophthalmopathy. The source material was blood. The chain links TRBV5-8 with TRBJ2-7; the D gene cannot be resolved reliably. The DNA reads as follows: TGTGCCAGCAGCTTGCGGGCGCAATACGAGCAGTACTTC. This codes for CASSLRAQYEQYF.